This T cell receptor (beta chain) was recovered during a study of cytomegalovirus exposure and HLA in healthy donors. Whole-study findings and limits: Highest at DRB1 and lowest at HLA-C, TCR association rates differed among HLA loci in a later analysis. Later analysis identified 15,000 to 20,000 TCR beta sequences associated with HLA alleles, using a false discovery rate threshold of 0.05. Being indistinguishable, some V segments were excluded, TRBV6-2 and TRBV6-3 among them. Cytomegalovirus association was assigned to about 150 TCR beta chains.

In the PCR, 60 Vbeta and 13 Jbeta primers were used. Clones were read by immunoSEQ multiplex PCR, and TCRdb kept only the in-frame ones, dropping some. Here the sample spans 100,000 to 150,000 clones, 74% being singletons. In its sample, this clone was seen once. Its antigen is currently unknown. The V gene's germline CDR1 is MDHEN and CDR2 SYDVKM. Trimming left V 4 bases short and J 7 bases short, with 16 bases between. This CDR3 is 14 amino acids long. The TCR originated in a woman between 50 and 59 years old in good health and CMV-seropositive. The chain combines TRBV28 with TRBJ1-2; possibly TRBD1 for D (6 bases). Sequencing was done on a sample of PBMCs. The CDR3 DNA sequence: TGTGCCAGCAGTTACAGGGCCTCCCCGGTTGGCTACACCTTC. It yields the protein CASSYRASPVGYTF.